Shown below are 3 T cell receptor beta chains from a single sample sequenced in a study of siplizumab effects on memory and regulatory T cells. TCRdb keeps only in-frame clones here, not all; method: immunoSEQ multiplex PCR. There are tens of thousands of clones in the sample; nearly 98% occur only once, and approximately 0.1% lies in the top ten. The sequenced material came from naive CD8+ T cells sorted from blood. The receptors come from a human donor in good health.

The J gene is TRBJ2-3, the V gene TRBV27; D may be TRBD2 (6 bases). The CDR3 has 14 amino acids. V was trimmed by 4 bases and J by 1 base, leaving 9 bases between them. Germline CDR1 and CDR2: MNHEY and SMNVEV (reference sequence). CDR3 protein: CASSWGGGTDTQYF. DNA for the CDR3: TGTGCCAGCAGTTGGGGCGGGGGCACAGATACGCAGTATTTT.

This rearrangement joins TRBV6-5 to TRBJ1-2; D not resolved. The germline gives CDR1 MNHEY, CDR2 SVGAGI. CDR3 length: 13 residues. Trimming pared 2 bases from V and 4 bases from J, leaving 8 bases between. CDR3 sequence: CASSYQQSYGYTF. CDR3 in DNA: TGTGCCAGCAGTTACCAACAGTCCTATGGCTACACCTTC.

J is TRBJ2-3 and V is TRBV7-6; 8 positions agree with TRBD1. The CDR3 has 15 amino acids. Germline V gene data show CDR1 as SGHVS and CDR2 as FNYEAQ. V trimming: 5 bases; J trimming: 2 bases; junction bases outside the gene matches: 6. The CDR3 sequence: CASSLTGDDTDTQYF. The CDR3 DNA reads TGTGCCAGCAGCCTGACAGGGGACGACACAGATACGCAGTATTTT. The full variable domain, its missing parts supplied by reference TRBV7-6 and TRBJ2-3, is GAGVSQSPRYKVTKRGQDVALRCDPISGHVSLYWYRQALGQGPEFLTYFNYEAQQDKSGLPNDRFSAERPEGSISTLTIQRTEQRDSAMYRCASSLTGDDTDTQYFGPGTRLTVL.